The 9 T cell receptor beta chains in this list originate from one sample, sequenced in a study of blood T cell repertoires in COVID-19. Sequencing used immunoSEQ multiplex PCR; TCRdb keeps in-frame clones, though not all of them. The table has under 250,000 clones, about four fifths seen once. The sequencing sample was made of peripheral blood. The source of these receptors is a woman younger than 45 who had recovered from COVID-19.

The V gene is TRBV28, the J gene TRBJ2-4; D is perhaps TRBD1 (5 bases). This CDR3 spans 13 amino acids. The V gene's germline CDR1 is MDHEN and CDR2 SYDVKM. With 5 bases removed from V and 3 bases from J, the gap between germline ends came to 8 bases. The CDR3 DNA reads as TGTGCCAGCAGTGTCGACAGCAAAAACATTCAGTACTTC. Its protein product is CASSVDSKNIQYF.

The rearrangement links TRBV7-9 to TRBJ1-5, with D possibly matching TRBD1 (5 bases). Deletions cut 2 bases from V and 3 bases from J, with 8 bases between. The length of the CDR3 is 14 residues. The germline V gene encodes CDR1 SEHNR and CDR2 FQNEAQ (reference sequence). In DNA, the CDR3 is TGTGCCAGCAGCTTATGGGGGGACAATCAGCCCCAGCATTTT. This encodes CASSLWGDNQPQHF.

The table lists this clone with a count of one. The rearrangement joins TRBV5-1 to TRBJ2-2, with 8 bases matching TRBD2. Germline assignment: CDR1 SGHRS and CDR2 YFSETQ. Trimming at V came to 4 bases and at J to 1 base, leaving 6 bases not matched to a gene. The CDR3 consists of 16 residues. The CDR3 here is CASSIIAGRNTGELFF. CDR3 bases: TGCGCCAGCAGCATTATAGCGGGAAGGAACACCGGGGAGCTGTTTTTT.

This clone was detected only once. The CDR3 DNA is TGTGCCAGCAGAGCAGGGCAAGGGAATGAGCAGTTCTTC. Encoded protein: CASRAGQGNEQFF. The V and J genes are TRBV6-5 and TRBJ2-1; possible D gene TRBD1, 5 bases. V lost 6 bases to trimming and J lost 7 bases, with 13 bases between them. The CDR3 spans 13 residues. Germline V gene data show CDR1 as MNHEY and CDR2 as SVGAGI.

Remarks on this clone: Since a much larger clone is just one base distant, this may be a read error. The rearrangement links TRBV5-1 to TRBJ2-7; a weak D match, TRBD1 (6 bases). CDR1 and CDR2 (germline): SGHRS, YFSETQ. The CDR3 loop spans 14 amino acids. V was shortened by 0 bases and J by 2 bases, with 9 bases between the two germline ends. CDR3 coding DNA: TGCGCCAGCAGCTTGGAACAGGGACCCTACGAGCAGTACTTC. Protein: CASSLEQGPYEQYF.

This clone was counted once. At one boundary the junction diverges from the germline segment, which might be a read error. The chain uses TRBV9 and TRBJ2-3, with D possibly being TRBD2 (5 bases). Per the germline V gene, CDR1 is SGDLS and CDR2 is YYNGEE. The CDR3 is 20 residues long. CDR3 loop: CASSVGLGSGPFSSTDTQYF. CDR3 in DNA: TGTGCCAGCAGCGTCGGGTTGGGAAGCGGCCCTTTCTCTAGCACGGATACGCAGTATTTT.

This chain joins TRBV13 and TRBJ2-6, with TRBD1 identical over 10 bases. Germline V CDR1 and CDR2: PRHDT, FYEKMQ (reference sequence). J was trimmed by 4 bases and V by 5 bases; bases with no gene match: 17. The CDR3 length is 20 residues. The CDR3 DNA sequence: TGTGCCAGCAGCCCTCGGACCGGGACAGGGGACGCGTTGGGGGCCAACGTCCTGACTTTC. This codes for CASSPRTGTGDALGANVLTF.

The CDR3 loop reads CASSYQGEEKLFF. The CDR3 DNA reads TGTGCCAGCAGTTACCAGGGCGAGGAAAAACTGTTTTTT. The genes are TRBV6-5 and TRBJ1-4; D might be TRBD1 (5 bases). V was trimmed by 2 bases and J by 8 bases, leaving 9 bases between them. Germline V gives CDR1 MNHEY, CDR2 SVGAGI. This CDR3 region has 13 residues.

The J gene is TRBJ2-3, the V gene TRBV25-1, with D perhaps TRBD1 (6 bases). Germline assignment: CDR1 MGHDK and CDR2 SYGVNS. Deletions cut 6 bases from V and 10 bases from J, with 14 bases between. The CDR3 runs to 12 residues. The CDR3 bases are TGTGCCAGCAGCCCAACAGGGATTTCGCAGTATTTT. Translation: CASSPTGISQYF.